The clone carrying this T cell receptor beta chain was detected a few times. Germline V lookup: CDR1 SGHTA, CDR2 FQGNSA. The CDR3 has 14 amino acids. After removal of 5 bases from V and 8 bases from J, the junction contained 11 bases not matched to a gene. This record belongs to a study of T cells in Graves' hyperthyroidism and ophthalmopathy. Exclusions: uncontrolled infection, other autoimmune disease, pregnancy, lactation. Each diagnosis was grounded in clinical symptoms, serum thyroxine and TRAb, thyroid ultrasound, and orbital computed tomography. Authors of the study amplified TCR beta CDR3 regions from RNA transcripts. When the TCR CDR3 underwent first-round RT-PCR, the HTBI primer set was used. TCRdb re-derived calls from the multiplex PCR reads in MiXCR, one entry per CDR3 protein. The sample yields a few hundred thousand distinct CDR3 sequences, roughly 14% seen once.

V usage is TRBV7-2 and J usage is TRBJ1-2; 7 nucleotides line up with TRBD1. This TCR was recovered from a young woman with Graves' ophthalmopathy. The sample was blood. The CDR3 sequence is CASSARRRDRGYTF. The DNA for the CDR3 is TGTGCCAGCAGCGCCCGACGCCGGGACAGAGGCTACACCTTC.